Listed below are T cell receptor beta chains from one sample, sequenced in a study of OX40 agonist ivuxolimab in advanced cancers. Repertoires were generated with immunoSEQ multiplex PCR, while TCRdb's copy carries only in-frame clones and drops some. The sample contains about 96,000 clones, approximately 80% of which appear only once. This sample comprised CD4+ or CD8+ T cells sorted from blood, obtained in a trial of the OX40 agonist ivuxolimab. Receptors were obtained from an adult with an advanced solid tumor such as melanoma, head and neck, liver or kidney cancer. The CDR3 runs from the conserved cysteine through the conserved F or W. D genes are given only for firm matches. Clone size is given for some rows only: seen once, a few or many times, or a class if the clone is expanded.

J: TRBJ2-7
D: .
V: TRBV5-6
size: .
DNA: TGTGCCAGCAGCCGCCCGGCAGCGGACGAGCAGTACTTC
CDR3: CASSRPAADEQYF

J: TRBJ2-7
D: TRBD1
V: TRBV2
size: few
DNA: TGTGCCAGCAGTGAACCGGGACAGGGCTACGAGCAGTACTTC
CDR3: CASSEPGQGYEQYF

J: TRBJ1-2
D: .
V: TRBV10-3
size: medium-sized
DNA: TGTGCCATCAGTGCCTCAGGAGCCTATGGCTACACCTTC
CDR3: CAISASGAYGYTF

J: TRBJ2-3
D: .
V: TRBV5-1
size: .
DNA: TGCGCCAGCAGCTCGAGCACAGATACGCAGTATTTT
CDR3: CASSSSTDTQYF

J: TRBJ2-7
D: .
V: TRBV5-1
size: once
DNA: TGCGCCAGCAGCCCCCCCCCGACAGTGGGGGCTTACGAGCAGTACTTC
CDR3: CASSPPPTVGAYEQYF

J: TRBJ1-2
D: TRBD1
V: TRBV19
size: once
DNA: TGTGCCAGTAGGCCGACAGGGGGGAACTATGGCTACACCTTC
CDR3: CASRPTGGNYGYTF

J: TRBJ2-1
D: TRBD2
V: TRBV6-6
size: few
DNA: TGTGCCAGCAGTTTTACCGGGACTAGCGGGGGGGGAGTCTTC
CDR3: CASSFTGTSGGGVF

J: TRBJ1-5
D: TRBD1
V: TRBV30
size: .
DNA: TGTGCCTGGAGTGGGGGGACAGGGGAAGATCAGCCCCAGCATTTT
CDR3: CAWSGGTGEDQPQHF

J: TRBJ2-1
D: TRBD2
V: TRBV2
size: .
DNA: TGTGCCAGCAGTGGGGATCTAGCGGGGAACAATGAGCAGTTCTTC
CDR3: CASSGDLAGNNEQFF

J: TRBJ2-1
D: .
V: TRBV29-1
size: .
DNA: TGCAGCGTTGTGGCCCTATTCCCGGGTGAGCAGTTCTTC
CDR3: CSVVALFPGEQFF

J: TRBJ1-4
D: TRBD1
V: TRBV6-1
size: .
DNA: TGTGCCAGCAGTGATAGTACAGGACAGGCTGCAACTAATGAAAAACTGTTTTTT
CDR3: CASSDSTGQAATNEKLFF

J: TRBJ2-2
D: .
V: TRBV21-1
size: .
DNA: TGTGCCAGCAGCAACTGGCGGGAGAAGTCATCCGGGGAGCTGTTTTTT
CDR3: CASSNWREKSSGELFF

J: TRBJ1-5
D: .
V: TRBV9
size: .
DNA: TGTGCCAGTACGCCGGGGCTCAATCAGCCCCAGCATTTT
CDR3: CASTPGLNQPQHF

J: TRBJ2-7
D: .
V: TRBV7-6
size: .
DNA: TGTGCCAGCAGCTTAGCTGAGGACTACGAGCAGTACTTC
CDR3: CASSLAEDYEQYF

J: TRBJ2-7
D: .
V: TRBV27
size: .
DNA: TGTGCCAGCACCAGTCAGGGACGAACCTACGAGCAGTACTTC
CDR3: CASTSQGRTYEQYF

J: TRBJ2-1
D: .
V: TRBV27
size: once
DNA: TGTGCCAGCACCCTTGTCAGCGGCTACAATGAGCAGTTCTTC
CDR3: CASTLVSGYNEQFF

J: TRBJ2-1
D: .
V: TRBV10-3
size: .
DNA: TGTGCCATCAGTGAGTCGACTTATGGCGGGGAGTTGGAGCAGTTCTTC
CDR3: CAISESTYGGELEQFF

J: TRBJ2-3
D: .
V: TRBV19
size: .
DNA: TGTGCCAGTAGTTCAACAGGACCTAGCACAGATACGCAGTATTTT
CDR3: CASSSTGPSTDTQYF

J: TRBJ2-3
D: .
V: TRBV15
size: .
DNA: TGTGCCACCAGCAGAGATTTGGGGGCAGATACGCAGTATTTT
CDR3: CATSRDLGADTQYF

J: TRBJ2-3
D: TRBD2
V: TRBV7-2
size: .
DNA: TGTGCCAGCAGCCGCGGGGGGGCGGGCACAGATACGCAGTATTTT
CDR3: CASSRGGAGTDTQYF

J: TRBJ2-1
D: TRBD2
V: TRBV6-1
size: .
DNA: TGTGCCAGCATTAATGGACTAGAATACAATGAGCAGTTCTTC
CDR3: CASINGLEYNEQFF

J: TRBJ2-7
D: TRBD2
V: TRBV7-6
size: .
DNA: TGTGCCAGCAGCTTAGAGACTAGCGCAACCTACGAGCAGTACTTC
CDR3: CASSLETSATYEQYF

J: TRBJ2-3
D: TRBD2
V: TRBV6-1
size: .
DNA: TGTGCCAGCAGTGAAGCGTATGCTAGCGGGGCCAGCACAGATACGCAGTATTTT
CDR3: CASSEAYASGASTDTQYF

J: TRBJ1-2
D: .
V: TRBV7-2
size: .
DNA: TGTGCCAGCAGCCTAAGCAGCCAGGGAGGAGGTGGCTACACCTTC
CDR3: CASSLSSQGGGGYTF

J: TRBJ2-1
D: .
V: TRBV5-6
size: .
DNA: TGTGCCAGTACAGGGTACAATGAGCAGTTCTTC
CDR3: CASTGYNEQFF

J: TRBJ1-1
D: .
V: TRBV30
size: .
DNA: TGTGCCTGGAGTGCCTCGGGCAGTTCGATGAACACTGAAGCTTTCTTT
CDR3: CAWSASGSSMNTEAFF

J: TRBJ2-1
D: .
V: TRBV6-4
size: .
DNA: TGTGCCAGCAGTAGAGGGTCCTACAATGAGCAGTTCTTC
CDR3: CASSRGSYNEQFF

J: TRBJ1-1
D: .
V: TRBV30
size: .
DNA: TGTGCCTGGAGAGAACCGGACGGCAGATGGGCTTTCTTT
CDR3: CAWREPDGRWAFF

J: TRBJ2-7
D: .
V: TRBV4-2
size: .
DNA: TGTGCCAGCAGCCAAGGCCGGGACATCTCCTACGAGCAGTACTTC
CDR3: CASSQGRDISYEQYF

J: TRBJ1-1
D: .
V: TRBV7-9
size: few
DNA: TGTGCCAGCACCCGGGTGGACACTGAAGCTTTCTTT
CDR3: CASTRVDTEAFF

J: TRBJ2-2
D: .
V: TRBV2
size: .
DNA: TGTGCCAGCAGTGAGGGGTCTGGTCCTACCGGGGAGCTGTTTTTT
CDR3: CASSEGSGPTGELFF

J: TRBJ2-1
D: TRBD2
V: TRBV7-9
size: .
DNA: TGTGCCAGCAGCTTATCTGGACTAGCGGGAGTTTGGAACTTCTTC
CDR3: CASSLSGLAGVWNFF

J: TRBJ2-6
D: .
V: TRBV1
size: .
DNA: TGCACCAGCCTCTTTCCTAAACCTCTCGGAGCCAGGGGGCGAATCGAGGCCAACGTCCTGACTTTC
CDR3: CTSLFPKPLGARGRIEANVLTF

J: TRBJ2-7
D: .
V: TRBV5-1
size: .
DNA: TGCGCCAGCAGCTTGGCCCCAGGGGGGACCTACGAGCAGTACTTC
CDR3: CASSLAPGGTYEQYF

J: TRBJ1-5
D: .
V: TRBV19
size: .
DNA: TGTGCCAGTAGTATTGGGGGGGGGAGTTATCAGCCCCAGCATTTT
CDR3: CASSIGGGSYQPQHF

J: TRBJ1-4
D: .
V: TRBV19
size: .
DNA: TGTGCCAGTAGTAACAAGGGCAGGAGTGAAAAACTGTTTTTT
CDR3: CASSNKGRSEKLFF

J: TRBJ1-5
D: .
V: TRBV4-1
size: .
DNA: TGCGCCAGCAGCCAAGAAGTCGCGGGTAGCAATCAGCCCCAGCATTTT
CDR3: CASSQEVAGSNQPQHF

J: TRBJ1-2
D: .
V: TRBV5-8
size: .
DNA: TGTGCCAGCAGCTTGCAGTTCAGAGAGGGCTACACCTTC
CDR3: CASSLQFREGYTF

J: TRBJ2-2
D: .
V: TRBV18
size: .
DNA: TGTGCCAGCTCTCGGATCCCGAACACCGGGGAGCTGTTTTTT
CDR3: CASSRIPNTGELFF

J: TRBJ2-1
D: .
V: TRBV6-5
size: .
DNA: TGTGCCAGCCACCGGGGAGCGGTGACTTACAATGAGCAGTTCTTC
CDR3: CASHRGAVTYNEQFF

J: TRBJ1-6
D: .
V: TRBV5-4
size: .
DNA: TGTGCCAGCAGCTCCAGCCTCACCGCACCGCTTAATTCACCCCTCCACTTT
CDR3: CASSSSLTAPLNSPLHF